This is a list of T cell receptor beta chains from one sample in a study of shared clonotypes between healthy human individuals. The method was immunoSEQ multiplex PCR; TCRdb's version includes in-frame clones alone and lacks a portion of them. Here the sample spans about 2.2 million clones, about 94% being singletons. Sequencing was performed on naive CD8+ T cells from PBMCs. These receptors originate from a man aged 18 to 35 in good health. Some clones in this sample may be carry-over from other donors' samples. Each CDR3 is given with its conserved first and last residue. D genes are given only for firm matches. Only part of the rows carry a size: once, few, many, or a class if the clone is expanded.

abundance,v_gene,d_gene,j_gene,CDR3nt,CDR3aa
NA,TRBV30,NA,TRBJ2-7,TGTGCCTGGAGTGACCCCGGACGGGGGACCTACGAGCAGTACTTC,CAWSDPGRGTYEQYF
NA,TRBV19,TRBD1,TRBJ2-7,TGTGCCAGTAGTCGGGACAGGGATAGCTACGAGCAGTACTTC,CASSRDRDSYEQYF
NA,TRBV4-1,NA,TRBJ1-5,TGCGCCAGCAGCCAAGAGGGACAGCCCCAGCATTTT,CASSQEGQPQHF
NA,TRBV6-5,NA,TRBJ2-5,TGTGCCAGCAGTCCAGTTGATGTAGCCCAAGAGACCCAGTACTTC,CASSPVDVAQETQYF
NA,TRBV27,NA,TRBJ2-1,TGTGCCAGCAGGTACAGGGGAGGGGGCAATGAGCAGTTCTTC,CASRYRGGGNEQFF
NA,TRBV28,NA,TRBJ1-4,TGTGCCAGCAGTTTGACCTTAACTAATGAAAAACTGTTTTTT,CASSLTLTNEKLFF
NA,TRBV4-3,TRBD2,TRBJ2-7,TGCGCCAGCAGCCAAGATGAAGGACTAGCGGCCTACGAGCAGTACTTC,CASSQDEGLAAYEQYF
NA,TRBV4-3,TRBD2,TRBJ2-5,TGCGCCAGCAGCCAAAAGCCGGGACTAGGAGAGACCCAGTACTTC,CASSQKPGLGETQYF
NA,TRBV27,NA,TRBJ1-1,TGTGCCAGCAGTCCAAGTAAAGGGGAGGAAGACACTGAAGCTTTCTTT,CASSPSKGEEDTEAFF
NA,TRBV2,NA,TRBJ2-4,TGTGCCAGCAGTGATCGTGGGGCCAAAAACATTCAGTACTTC,CASSDRGAKNIQYF
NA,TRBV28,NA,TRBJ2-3,TGTGCCAGCAGGGGGGGACGAAGCACAGATACGCAGTATTTT,CASRGGRSTDTQYF
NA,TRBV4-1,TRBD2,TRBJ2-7,TGCGCCAGCAGCCAAGTACAGCGGGAGAGCTCCTACGAGCAGTACTTC,CASSQVQRESSYEQYF
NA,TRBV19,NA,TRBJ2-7,TGTGCCAGTAGTATTTGGCCGGGACAAGAGGCCGAGCAGTACTTC,CASSIWPGQEAEQYF
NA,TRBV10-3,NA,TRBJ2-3,TGTGCCATCAGTGGTTCGTCGGAGATGGCAGATACGCAGTATTTT,CAISGSSEMADTQYF
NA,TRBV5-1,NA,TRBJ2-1,TGCGCCAGCAGCTGGTTCCTTTCCGGGACGCCAACCTACAATGAGCAGTTCTTC,CASSWFLSGTPTYNEQFF
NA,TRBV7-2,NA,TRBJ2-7,TGTGCCAGCAGCTCAGGATCCGGGACCGCCTACGAGCAGTACTTC,CASSSGSGTAYEQYF
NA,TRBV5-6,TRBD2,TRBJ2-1,TGTGCCAGCAGGGCGCGGCTAGCGGTCTACAATGAGCAGTTCTTC,CASRARLAVYNEQFF
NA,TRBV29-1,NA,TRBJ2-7,TGCAGCTCCAAGGTAGGGGGTGAGCAGTACTTC,CSSKVGGEQYF
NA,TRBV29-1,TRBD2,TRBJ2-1,TGCAGCGTTGAAGAAAAGGACCCAGCGGGAGGGCGAGTCAATGAGCAGTTCTTC,CSVEEKDPAGGRVNEQFF
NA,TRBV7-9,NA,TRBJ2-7,TGTGCCAGCACCCCAGGCGGCTCTAACCCCCACGAGCAGTACTTC,CASTPGGSNPHEQYF
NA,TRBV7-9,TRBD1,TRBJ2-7,TGTGCCAGCAGCTTGTTGGACAGGGGTTACGAGCAGTACTTC,CASSLLDRGYEQYF
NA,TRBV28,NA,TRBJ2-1,TGTGCCAGCAGTCACAGGGGGAGGGTGGATGAGCAGTTCTTC,CASSHRGRVDEQFF
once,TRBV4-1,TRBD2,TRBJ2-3,TGCGCCAGCAGCCCCCGCGAGCGGGAGGGCCTGTTACCCACAGATACGCAGTATTTT,CASSPREREGLLPTDTQYF
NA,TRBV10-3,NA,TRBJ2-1,TGTGCCATCAGTGAAGGGGGAGCTATCTACAATGAGCAGTTCTTC,CAISEGGAIYNEQFF
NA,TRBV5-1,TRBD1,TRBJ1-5,TGCGCCAGCAGCTTGGGGACAGGGGGCGAGGGTAAGCCCCAGCATTTT,CASSLGTGGEGKPQHF
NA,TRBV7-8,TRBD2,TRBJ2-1,TGTGCCAGCAGCCTTCGACTAGCGGGTCATAATGAGCAGTTCTTC,CASSLRLAGHNEQFF
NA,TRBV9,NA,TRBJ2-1,TGTGCCAGCACCCCACCCTCCCCTGAGCAGTTCTTC,CASTPPSPEQFF
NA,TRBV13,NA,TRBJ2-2,TGTGCCAGCAGCCTCCTTCGGGTACGTGGCACCGGGGAGCTGTTTTTT,CASSLLRVRGTGELFF
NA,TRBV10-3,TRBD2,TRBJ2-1,TGTGCCATCAGTGAACTAGCGAGGGTGGATGAGCAGTTCTTC,CAISELARVDEQFF
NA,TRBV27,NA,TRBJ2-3,TGTGCCAGCAGTCCGACATGGGACCTTCGCATTCCAAGCACAGATACGCAGTATTTT,CASSPTWDLRIPSTDTQYF
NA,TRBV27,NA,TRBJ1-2,TGTGCCAGCAGCACAAACGTTGATACCGCTTCGGGCTACACCTTC,CASSTNVDTASGYTF
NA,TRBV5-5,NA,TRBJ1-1,TGTGCCAGCAGCCCCACCGCGGGGGGAATGAACACTGAAGCTTTCTTT,CASSPTAGGMNTEAFF
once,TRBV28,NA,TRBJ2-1,TGTGCCAGCAGTTGGAAAGACTACAATGAGCAGTTCTTC,CASSWKDYNEQFF
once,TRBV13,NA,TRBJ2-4,TGTGCCAGCAGCTTAAGAATGGCAGCAGCACCGAACATTCAGTACTTC,CASSLRMAAAPNIQYF
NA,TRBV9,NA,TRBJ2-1,TGTGCCAGCAGCGTAGGGTTACAGAACAATGAGCAGTTCTTC,CASSVGLQNNEQFF
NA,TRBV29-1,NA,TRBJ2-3,TGCAGCACTGGGACTTTAGATACGCAGTATTTT,CSTGTLDTQYF
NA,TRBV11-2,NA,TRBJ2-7,TGTGCCAGCAGCTGGGGGCGGGGGCTTTCCTACGAGCAGTACTTC,CASSWGRGLSYEQYF
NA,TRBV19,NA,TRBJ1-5,TGTGCCTGTCGCCTCCTCGATCAGCCCCAGCATTTT,CACRLLDQPQHF
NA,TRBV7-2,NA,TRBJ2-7,TGTGCCAGCAGCCCCCGTTTGGGCGGGTTATACGAGCAGTACTTC,CASSPRLGGLYEQYF
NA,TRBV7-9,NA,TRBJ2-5,TGTGCCAGCAGCTTAGAAGTGGAGACCCAGTACTTC,CASSLEVETQYF
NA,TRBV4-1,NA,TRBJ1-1,TGCGCCAGCAGCATACAGGGTGGTTTAGCTGAAGCTTTCTTT,CASSIQGGLAEAFF
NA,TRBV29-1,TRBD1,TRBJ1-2,TGCAGCGTTGACCAAGGACAGGGTGATTATGGCTACACCTTC,CSVDQGQGDYGYTF
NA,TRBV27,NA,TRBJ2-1,TGTGCCAGCAGAGTATTTGAGGGCGGGGTCCTGCAGTTCTTC,CASRVFEGGVLQFF
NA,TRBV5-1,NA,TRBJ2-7,TGCGCCAGCAGCCCCCCGACAGAATACGAGCAGTACTTC,CASSPPTEYEQYF
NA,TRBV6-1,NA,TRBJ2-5,TGTGCCAGCAGCCCCGACAGACGTGAAGAGACCCAGTACTTC,CASSPDRREETQYF
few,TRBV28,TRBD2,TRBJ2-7,TGTGCCAGCAGTTCTTGGGCGGGAGATCGCAACGAGCAGTACTTC,CASSSWAGDRNEQYF
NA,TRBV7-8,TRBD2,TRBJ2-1,TGTGCCAGCAGCTTCGGGACTACCAGCTCCTACAATGAGCAGTTCTTC,CASSFGTTSSYNEQFF
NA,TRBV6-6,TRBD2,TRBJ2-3,TGTGCCAGCAGTTATTTGCAGCGGGAGTTAGATACGCAGTATTTT,CASSYLQRELDTQYF